These 16 T cell receptor beta chains were all obtained from the same sample, sequenced in a study of regulatory T cells in long-lasting Graves disease listed by TCRdb under 2021. The time point label of this sample denotes: persistent/refractory GD, antithyroid drugs over 5 years with positive TRAb. For both TCR sequencing and RNA sequencing, RNA was extracted from PBMCs using TRIzol. Library generation was performed with multiplex PCR. Sequenced using an Illumina HiSeq 4000. CDR3 regions were amplified by Arm-PCR with iRepertoire HTBI primers to construct TCR beta libraries. The public sequencing data were trimmed at Q25 with fastp and processed into clonotypes with MiXCR by TCRdb, which kept only in-frame beta chains. Rows matching on CDR3 protein sequence are summarized as one entry with the most common DNA and genes. The sample table shows roughly 400,000 distinct CDR3 sequences, and around 20% are seen once. Approximately 15% of the sample is taken by the ten largest.

Sequenced material: peripheral blood mononuclear cells (PBMCs), taken when the disease was refractory, from a patient treated with antithyroid drugs. Every receptor here comes from a female donor with Graves disease.

This clonotype was seen more than once but under ten times. The chain employs TRBV7-9 and TRBJ2-2; possibly TRBD2 for D (5 bases). Trimming pared 0 bases from V and 2 bases from J, leaving 13 bases between. The CDR3 is 17 amino acids. CDR1 is SEHNR and CDR2 is FQNEAQ in the germline V gene (reference sequence). The CDR3 DNA sequence: TGTGCCAGCAGCTTAGCGCGGGCGGCCTCTAACACCGGGGAGCTGTTTTTT. This gives the protein CASSLARAASNTGELFF.

At least ten counts were recorded for this clonotype. The V call is TRBV5-1, the J call TRBJ1-1, with TRBD1 as a possible D gene (6 bases). The germline V gene encodes CDR1 SGHRS and CDR2 YFSETQ. CDR3 length: 14 residues. The V end lost 2 bases, the J end lost 0 bases, and 8 bases lay between the germline ends. This CDR3 is CASSFRDMNTEAFF. The DNA of the CDR3 is TGCGCCAGCAGCTTCAGGGACATGAACACTGAAGCTTTCTTT.

This clonotype was observed at least ten times. The J gene is TRBJ2-5, the V gene TRBV3-1, with D perhaps TRBD2 (6 bases). The CDR3 runs to 15 residues. The ends were cut back, 0 bases at V and 4 bases at J, with 12 bases in the middle. Germline V CDR1 and CDR2: LGHDT, YNNKEL (reference sequence). Here the CDR3 DNA reads TGTGCCAGCAGCCAAGATCAACTAGCCGGAGAGACCCAGTACTTC. Protein sequence: CASSQDQLAGETQYF.

The sample holds many counts of this clonotype. The chain carries TRBV6-1 and TRBJ2-2; 9 bases map to TRBD1. This CDR3 is 14 amino acids long. Germline assignment: CDR1 MNHNS and CDR2 SASEGT. Trimming cost V 8 bases and J 6 bases; bases outside gene matches: 7. CDR3 loop: CASCRDRVSGELFF. DNA of the CDR3: TGTGCCAGCTGCCGGGACAGGGTATCCGGGGAGCTGTTTTTT.

The gene calls are TRBV7-9 and TRBJ2-5, with TRBD1 matching over 12 bases. The end of the DNA fits TRBJ2-7 better, so the J call may be wrong. Germline V CDR1 and CDR2: SEHNR, FQNEAQ (reference sequence). The CDR3 is 16 residues long. The DNA of the CDR3 is TGTGCCAGCAGTCCCCTACCGGGACAGGGGGCAGGCGAGCAGTACTTC. This gives the protein CASSPLPGQGAGEQYF.

This clonotype occurred many times. V and J are TRBV6-1 and TRBJ2-5; a possible D gene is TRBD2 (5 bases). CDR1 is MNHNS, CDR2 SASEGT, per germline. Trimming took 3 bases from V and 2 from J, leaving 13 bases between them. The CDR3 runs to 15 residues. The CDR3 here is CASSDQRGSQETQYF. CDR3 nucleotides: TGTGCCAGCAGTGACCAACGGGGTTCGCAAGAGACCCAGTACTTC.

This clonotype was found a few times. This chain joins TRBV12-3 or TRBV12-4 and TRBJ2-7, with TRBD2 matching over 8 bases. The trim removed 6 bases at V and 2 bases at J, leaving 6 bases unmatched. The CDR3 extends over 14 amino acids. The CDR3 DNA reads TGTGCCAGCAGACCAAGCGGGAGCCCCTACGAGCAGTACTTC. Protein sequence: CASRPSGSPYEQYF.

There are a few counts of this clonotype. Since a much larger clone is just one base distant, this may be a read error. The chain is built from TRBV14 and TRBJ1-1; D not resolved. CDR1 is SGHDN, CDR2 FVKESK, per germline. V was clipped by 3 bases and J by 4 bases, with 6 bases between them. The CDR3 consists of 12 residues. CDR3 DNA: TGTGCCAGCAGCCAGGGGTTCACTGAAGCTTTCTTT. Protein sequence: CASSQGFTEAFF.

This clonotype has ten or more counts. The rearrangement joins TRBV28 to TRBJ2-7; D uncertain. The CDR3 contains 12 residues. V lost 4 bases to trimming and J lost 3 bases, with 7 bases between them. Germline CDR1 and CDR2: MDHEN and SYDVKM. CDR3 amino acids: CASSSLGYEQYF. Written as DNA, the CDR3 is TGTGCCAGCAGTTCCTTGGGCTACGAGCAGTACTTC.

This clonotype appeared a few times. The chain carries TRBV28 and TRBJ2-1; 12 bases line up with TRBD2. CDR1 and CDR2 (germline): MDHEN, SYDVKM. Germline trimming cut 1 base from V and 4 bases from J; bases unmatched to any gene: 5. The CDR3 consists of 17 residues. CDR3 loop: CASSLFRLAGVYNEQFF. The CDR3 DNA reads TGTGCCAGCAGTTTATTCCGACTAGCGGGAGTTTACAATGAGCAGTTCTTC.

In regard to this clonotype: A single base separates this from a much larger clone, so it may be a read error. The chain employs TRBV10-3 and TRBJ2-2, with a tentative D call TRBD2 (5 bases). The CDR3 length is 13 residues. Germline lookup yields CDR1 ENHRY and CDR2 SYGVKD. CDR3 sequence reads: CASSLYGAGELFF. The CDR3 bases are TGTGCCAGCAGTCTGTACGGGGCCGGGGAGCTGTTTTTT.

CDR3 sequence: CSARELPGLPSGEQYF. CDR3 bases: TGCAGTGCTAGAGAGCTTCCGGGACTTCCGTCGGGGGAGCAGTACTTC. The chain is built from TRBV20-1 and TRBJ2-7, with D possibly being TRBD2 (6 bases). The CDR3 loop spans 16 amino acids. CDR1 DFQATT and CDR2 SNEGSKA come from the germline V gene (reference sequence). V gave up 0 bases and J gave up 7 bases, with 22 bases separating them.

In regard to this clonotype: A much larger clone lies one base from this, so it may be a read error. This chain uses TRBV7-2 with TRBJ2-2; the match to TRBD2 covers 7 bases. V was pared by 5 bases and J by 2 bases, with 8 bases of the junction left unmatched. Germline CDR1 reads SGHTA; CDR2 reads FQGNSA. The CDR3 totals 16 residues. CDR3 region: CASSLMAGVNTGELFF. CDR3 coding DNA: TGTGCCAGCAGCCTCATGGCGGGAGTTAACACCGGGGAGCTGTTTTTT.

The V call is TRBV7-2, the J call TRBJ2-7; 7 bases map to TRBD1. The CDR3 extends over 20 amino acids. Germline trimming cut 5 bases from V and 1 base from J; bases unmatched to any gene: 23. From germline, CDR1 is SGHTA and CDR2 FQGNSA. CDR3 residues: CASSPPSGTANPQGSYEQYF. The CDR3 DNA sequence: TGTGCCAGCAGCCCCCCCTCCGGGACAGCTAACCCCCAGGGTTCCTACGAGCAGTACTTC.

This clonotype has ten or more counts. This chain joins TRBV5-1 and TRBJ2-2, with D unclear. Germline lookup yields CDR1 SGHRS and CDR2 YFSETQ. Trimming took off 8 bases at V and 3 bases at J, with 17 bases between the two ends. This CDR3 spans 15 amino acids. The CDR3 region is CASSLDERDTGELFF. The DNA of the CDR3 is TGCGCCAGTTCGCTGGATGAACGGGACACCGGGGAGCTGTTTTTT.

Ten or more counts support this clonotype. This rearrangement joins TRBV28 to TRBJ2-7; the match to TRBD2 covers 7 bases. Germline values: CDR1 MDHEN, CDR2 SYDVKM. V trimming: 6 bases; J trimming: 2 bases; junction bases outside the gene matches: 7. The CDR3 runs 14 residues. The CDR3 region is CASSPGLVAYEQYF. The CDR3 DNA sequence: TGTGCCAGCAGCCCTGGACTAGTTGCCTACGAGCAGTACTTC.